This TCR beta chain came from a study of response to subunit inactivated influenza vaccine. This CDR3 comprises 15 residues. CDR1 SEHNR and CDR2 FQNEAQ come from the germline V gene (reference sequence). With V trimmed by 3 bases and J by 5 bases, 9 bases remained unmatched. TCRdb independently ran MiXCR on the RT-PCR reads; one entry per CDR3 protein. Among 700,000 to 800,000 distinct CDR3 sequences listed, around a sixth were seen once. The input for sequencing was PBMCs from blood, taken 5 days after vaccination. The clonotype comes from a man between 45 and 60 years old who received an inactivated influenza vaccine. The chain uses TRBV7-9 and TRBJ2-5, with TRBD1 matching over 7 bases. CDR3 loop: CASSLQGVLGETQYF. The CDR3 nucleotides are TGTGCCAGCAGCTTGCAGGGGGTTCTGGGGGAGACCCAGTACTTC.